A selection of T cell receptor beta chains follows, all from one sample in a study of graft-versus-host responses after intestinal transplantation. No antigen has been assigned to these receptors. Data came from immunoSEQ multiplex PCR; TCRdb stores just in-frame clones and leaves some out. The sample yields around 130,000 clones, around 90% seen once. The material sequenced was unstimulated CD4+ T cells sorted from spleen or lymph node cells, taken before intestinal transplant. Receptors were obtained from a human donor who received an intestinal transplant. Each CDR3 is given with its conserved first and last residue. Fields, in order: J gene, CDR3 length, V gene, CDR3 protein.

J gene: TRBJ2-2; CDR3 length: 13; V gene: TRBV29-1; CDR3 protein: CSVSDRGPGELFF
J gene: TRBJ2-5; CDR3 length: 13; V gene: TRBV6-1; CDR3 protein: CASSRTDKETQYF
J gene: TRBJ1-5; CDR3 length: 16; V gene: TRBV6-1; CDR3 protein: CASSAVTGFSNQPQHF
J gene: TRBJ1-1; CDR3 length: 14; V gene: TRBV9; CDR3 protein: CASSVSGGITEAFF
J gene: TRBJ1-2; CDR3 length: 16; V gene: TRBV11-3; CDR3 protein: CASSSGFSRGNYGYTF
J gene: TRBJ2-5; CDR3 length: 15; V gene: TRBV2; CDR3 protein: CASSEALGGVETQYF
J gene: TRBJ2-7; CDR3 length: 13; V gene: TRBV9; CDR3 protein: CASSAGGRYEQYF
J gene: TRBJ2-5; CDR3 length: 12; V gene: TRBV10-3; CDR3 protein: CATGGKGGEQYF
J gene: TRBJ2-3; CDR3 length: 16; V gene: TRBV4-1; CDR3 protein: CASSQGYDSFGYTQYF
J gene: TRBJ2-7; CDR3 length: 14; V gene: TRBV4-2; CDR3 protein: CASSQDGGNYEQYF
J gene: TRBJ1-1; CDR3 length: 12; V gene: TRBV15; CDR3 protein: CATSREQGRAFF
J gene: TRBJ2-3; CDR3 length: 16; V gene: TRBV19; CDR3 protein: CASSIRGGLGTDTQYF
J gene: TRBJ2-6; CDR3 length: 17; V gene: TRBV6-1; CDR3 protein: CASSEGWTGVGANVLTF
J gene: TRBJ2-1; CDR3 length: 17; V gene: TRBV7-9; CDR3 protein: CASSLGSMAGGHERGFF
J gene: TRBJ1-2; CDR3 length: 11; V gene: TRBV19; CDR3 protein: CASSQGNGYTF
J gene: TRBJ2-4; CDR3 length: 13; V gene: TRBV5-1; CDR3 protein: CASRDLTENIQYF
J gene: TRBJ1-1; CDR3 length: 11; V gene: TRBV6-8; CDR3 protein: CASSRTAEAFF
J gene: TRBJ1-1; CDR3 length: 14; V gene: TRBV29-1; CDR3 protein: CSVWEQPMNTEAFF
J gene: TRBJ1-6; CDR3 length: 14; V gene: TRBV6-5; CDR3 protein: CASSPWGGNSPLHF
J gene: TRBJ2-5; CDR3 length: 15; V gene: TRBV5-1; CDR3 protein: CASSFGTSGGETQYF
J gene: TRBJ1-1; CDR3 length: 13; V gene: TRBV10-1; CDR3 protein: CASSESMITEAFF
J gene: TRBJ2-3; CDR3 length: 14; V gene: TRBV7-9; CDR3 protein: CASSLVGRTDTQYF
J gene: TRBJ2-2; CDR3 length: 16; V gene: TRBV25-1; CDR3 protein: CASSQSTGAWTGELFF
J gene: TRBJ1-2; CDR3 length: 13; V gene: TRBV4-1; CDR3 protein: CASSPRGLYGYTF
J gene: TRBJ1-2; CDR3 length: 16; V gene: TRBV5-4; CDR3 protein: CASSLYGRTQPYGYTF
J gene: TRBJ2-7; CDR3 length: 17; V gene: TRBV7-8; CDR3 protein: CASSQTSGGAWSYEQYF
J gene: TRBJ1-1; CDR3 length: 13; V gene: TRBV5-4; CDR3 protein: CASSGYLTTEAFF
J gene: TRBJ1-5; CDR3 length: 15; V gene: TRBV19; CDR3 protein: CASSTGQGSNQPQHF
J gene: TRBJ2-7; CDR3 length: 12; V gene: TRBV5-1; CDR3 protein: CASRGGFGEQYF
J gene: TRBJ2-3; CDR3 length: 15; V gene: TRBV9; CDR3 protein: CASNRGAHRTDTQYF
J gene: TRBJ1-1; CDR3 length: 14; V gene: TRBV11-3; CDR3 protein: CASSLGTGNTEAFF
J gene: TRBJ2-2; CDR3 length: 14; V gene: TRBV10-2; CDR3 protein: CASSRGSPTGELFF
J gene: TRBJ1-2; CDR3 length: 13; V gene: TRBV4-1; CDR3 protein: CASSDRQGEGYTF
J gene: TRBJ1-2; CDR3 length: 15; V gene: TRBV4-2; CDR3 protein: CASSQDGGRSYGYTF
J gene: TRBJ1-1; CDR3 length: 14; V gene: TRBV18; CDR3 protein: CASSPDISNTEAFF
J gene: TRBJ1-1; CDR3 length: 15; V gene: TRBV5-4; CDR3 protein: CASSLGLGMNTEAFF
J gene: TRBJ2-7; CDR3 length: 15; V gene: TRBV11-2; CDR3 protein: CASSLRPRGELEQYF
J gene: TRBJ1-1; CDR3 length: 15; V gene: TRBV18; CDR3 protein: CASSLRPGAGTEAFF
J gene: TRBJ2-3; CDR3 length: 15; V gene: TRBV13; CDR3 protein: CASSLRAASTDTQYF
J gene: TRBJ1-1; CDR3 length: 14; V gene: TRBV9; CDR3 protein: CASSVAWGNTEAFF
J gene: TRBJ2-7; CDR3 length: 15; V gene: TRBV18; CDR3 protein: CASSPPGGPGYEQYF
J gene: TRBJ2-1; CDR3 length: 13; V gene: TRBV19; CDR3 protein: CASSDRDYNEQFF
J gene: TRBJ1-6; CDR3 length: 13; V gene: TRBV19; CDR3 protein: CASSRQGGSPLHF
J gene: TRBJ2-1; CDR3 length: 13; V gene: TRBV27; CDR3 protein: CASTQQGSNEQFF
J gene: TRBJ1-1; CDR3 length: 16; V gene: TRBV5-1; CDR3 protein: CASSLASRPGWTEAFF
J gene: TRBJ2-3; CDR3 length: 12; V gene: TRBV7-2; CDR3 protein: CASKTAPDTQYF
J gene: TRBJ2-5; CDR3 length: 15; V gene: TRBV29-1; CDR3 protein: CSVARLAGPQETQYF
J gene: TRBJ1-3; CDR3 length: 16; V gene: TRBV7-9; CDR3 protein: CASSLGGFESGNTIYF
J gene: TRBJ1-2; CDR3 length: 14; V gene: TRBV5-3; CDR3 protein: CARSPWTDTYGYTF
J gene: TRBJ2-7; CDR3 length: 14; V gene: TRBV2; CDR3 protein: CASRDGRGSYEQYF
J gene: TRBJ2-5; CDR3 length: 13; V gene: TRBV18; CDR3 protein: CASSPGSQETQYF
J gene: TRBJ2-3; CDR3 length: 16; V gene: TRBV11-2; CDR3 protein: CASSLGPPLSTDTQYF
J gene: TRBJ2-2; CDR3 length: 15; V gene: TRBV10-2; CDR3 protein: CASSETRLAAGELFF
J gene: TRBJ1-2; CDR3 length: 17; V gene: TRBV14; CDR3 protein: CASSPIGTGPATYGYTF
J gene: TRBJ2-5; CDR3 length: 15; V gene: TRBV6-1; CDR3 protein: CASSDPAGGVETQYF
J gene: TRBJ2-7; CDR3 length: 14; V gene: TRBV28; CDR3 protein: CASSSYKVKYEQYF
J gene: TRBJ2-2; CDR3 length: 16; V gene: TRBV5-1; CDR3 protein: CASSLVRPDNTGELFF
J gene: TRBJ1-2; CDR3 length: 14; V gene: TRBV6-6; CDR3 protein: CASSYLGTGYGYTF
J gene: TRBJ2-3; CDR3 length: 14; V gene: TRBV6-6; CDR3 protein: CASSWDYNTDTQYF